This T cell receptor (beta chain) was identified in a study of shared clonotypes between healthy human individuals. There are 17 residues in the CDR3. For every subset, genomic DNA was evenly distributed across several immunoSEQ plates. Original data processing: ImmunoSEQ sequences covered only the junction and lacked quality scores; filtering therefore differed. Only in-frame clones appear in the TCRdb table, and some are missing; sequencing was by immunoSEQ multiplex PCR. Clone size and the V and J calls come from that table; the DNA yielded D and trimming. The sample shows around 2,000,000 clones, roughly 95% of them seen only once.

The sequenced sample was naive CD4+ T cells sorted from blood. The subset was: CD45RA+ positively selected. The rearrangement joins TRBV21-1 to TRBJ1-6; TRBD1 is the table's D call, not checked against the DNA. TRBV21-1 is tagged as a pseudogene. The TCR was taken from a man younger than 35 in good health. Here the CDR3 DNA reads TGTGCCAGCAGAGGACAGGGAGAAAGCTCCTATAATTCACCCCTCCACTTT. It is translated as CASRGQGESSYNSPLHF.